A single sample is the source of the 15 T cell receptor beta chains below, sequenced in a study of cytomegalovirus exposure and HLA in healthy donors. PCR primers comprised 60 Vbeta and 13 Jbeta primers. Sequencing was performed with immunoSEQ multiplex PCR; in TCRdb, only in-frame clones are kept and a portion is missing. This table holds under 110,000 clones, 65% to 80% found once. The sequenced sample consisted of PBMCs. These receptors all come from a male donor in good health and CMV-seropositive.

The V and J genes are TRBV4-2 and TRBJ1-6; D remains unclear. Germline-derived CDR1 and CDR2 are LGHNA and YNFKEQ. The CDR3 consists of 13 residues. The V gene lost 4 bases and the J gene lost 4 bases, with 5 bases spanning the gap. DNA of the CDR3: TGTGCCAGCAGCCGCGATTATAATTCACCCCTCCACTTT. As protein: CASSRDYNSPLHF.

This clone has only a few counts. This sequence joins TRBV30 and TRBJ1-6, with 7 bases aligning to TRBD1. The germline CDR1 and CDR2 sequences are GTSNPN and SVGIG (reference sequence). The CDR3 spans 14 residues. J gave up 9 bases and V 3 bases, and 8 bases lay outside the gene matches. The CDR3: CAWSAGTEGSPLHF. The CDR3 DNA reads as TGTGCCTGGAGCGCCGGGACAGAGGGTTCACCCCTCCACTTT. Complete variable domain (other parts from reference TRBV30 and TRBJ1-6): SQTIHQWPATLVQPVGSPLSLECTVEGTSNPNLYWYRQAAGRGLQLLFYSVGIGQISSEVPQNLSASRPQDRQFILSSKKLLLSDSGFYLCAWSAGTEGSPLHFGNGTRLTVT.

The CDR3 DNA sequence: TGTGCCAGCAGTTTAAGCCCCGTCAACGTCCTGACTTTC. It yields the protein CASSLSPVNVLTF. The chain uses TRBV28 and TRBJ2-6; D uncertain. Trimming pared 2 bases from V and 9 bases from J, leaving 8 bases between. CDR1 is MDHEN and CDR2 is SYDVKM in the germline V gene. This CDR3 region has 13 residues.

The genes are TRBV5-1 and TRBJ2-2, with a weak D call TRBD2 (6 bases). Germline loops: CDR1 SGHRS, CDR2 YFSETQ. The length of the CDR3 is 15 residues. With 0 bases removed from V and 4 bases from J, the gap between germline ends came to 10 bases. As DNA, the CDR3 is TGCGCCAGCAGCTTGGGGGGACTCGGCACCGGGGAGCTGTTTTTT. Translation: CASSLGGLGTGELFF.

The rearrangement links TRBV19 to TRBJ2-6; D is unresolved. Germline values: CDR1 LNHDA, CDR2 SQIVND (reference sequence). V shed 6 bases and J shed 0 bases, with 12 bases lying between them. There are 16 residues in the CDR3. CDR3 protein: CASSSLLSSGANVLTF. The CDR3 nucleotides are TGTGCCAGTAGCTCCCTACTGTCCTCTGGGGCCAACGTCCTGACTTTC.

CDR3 sequence (DNA): TGTGCCAGTAGTAAAATGACAGGTTATACAGATACGCAGTATTTT. As protein: CASSKMTGYTDTQYF. This sequence joins TRBV19 and TRBJ2-3, with a possible D match to TRBD1 (6 bases). CDR1 is LNHDA and CDR2 is SQIVND in the germline V gene (reference sequence). The CDR3 covers 15 residues. The V gene lost 4 bases and the J gene lost 3 bases, with 14 bases spanning the gap.

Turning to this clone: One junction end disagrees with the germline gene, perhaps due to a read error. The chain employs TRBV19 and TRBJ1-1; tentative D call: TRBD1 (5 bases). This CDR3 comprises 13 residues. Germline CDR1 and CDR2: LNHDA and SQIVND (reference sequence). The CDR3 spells CASSIRQNPEAFF. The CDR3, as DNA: TGTGCCAGTAGTATCCGACAGAACCCTGAAGCTTTCTTT.

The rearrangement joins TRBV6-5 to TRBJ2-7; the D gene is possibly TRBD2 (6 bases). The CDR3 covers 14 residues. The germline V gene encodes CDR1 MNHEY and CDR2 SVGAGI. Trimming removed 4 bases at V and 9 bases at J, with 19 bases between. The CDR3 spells CASSSLGGSRGQYF. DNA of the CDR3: TGTGCCAGCAGTTCCCTTGGGGGGTCGAGGGGGCAGTACTTC.

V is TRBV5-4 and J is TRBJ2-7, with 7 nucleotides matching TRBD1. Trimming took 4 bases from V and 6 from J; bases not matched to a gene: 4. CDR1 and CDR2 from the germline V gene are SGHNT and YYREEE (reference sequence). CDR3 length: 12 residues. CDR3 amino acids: CASSATGSEQYF. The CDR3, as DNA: TGTGCCAGCAGCGCGACAGGGTCCGAGCAGTACTTC.

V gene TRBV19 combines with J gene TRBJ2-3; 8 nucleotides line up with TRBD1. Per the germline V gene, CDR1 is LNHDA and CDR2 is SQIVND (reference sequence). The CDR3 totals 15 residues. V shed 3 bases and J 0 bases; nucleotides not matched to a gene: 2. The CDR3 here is CASSIGQGSTDTQYF. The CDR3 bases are TGTGCCAGTAGTATTGGACAGGGAAGCACAGATACGCAGTATTTT.

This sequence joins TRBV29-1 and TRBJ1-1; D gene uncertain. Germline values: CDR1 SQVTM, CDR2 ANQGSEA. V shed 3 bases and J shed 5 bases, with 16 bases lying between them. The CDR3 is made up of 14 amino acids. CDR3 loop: CSVDPTPGETEAFF. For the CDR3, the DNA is TGCAGCGTTGACCCCACCCCTGGGGAGACTGAAGCTTTCTTT.

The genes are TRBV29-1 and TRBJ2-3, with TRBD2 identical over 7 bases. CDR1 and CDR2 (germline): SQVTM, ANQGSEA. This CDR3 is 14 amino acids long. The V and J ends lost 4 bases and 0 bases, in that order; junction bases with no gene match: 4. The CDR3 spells CSVALAASTDTQYF. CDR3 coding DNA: TGCAGCGTTGCGCTAGCGGCAAGCACAGATACGCAGTATTTT.

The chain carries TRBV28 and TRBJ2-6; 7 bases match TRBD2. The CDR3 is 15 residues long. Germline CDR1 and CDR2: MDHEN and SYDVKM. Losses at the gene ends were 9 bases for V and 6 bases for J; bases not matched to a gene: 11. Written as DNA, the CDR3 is TGTGCCAGTAGGGGAGGGGAGTATGAGGCCAACGTCCTGACTTTC. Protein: CASRGGEYEANVLTF. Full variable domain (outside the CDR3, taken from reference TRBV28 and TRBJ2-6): DVKVTQSSRYLVKRTGEKVFLECVQDMDHENMFWYRQDPGLGLRLIYFSYDVKMKEKGDIPEGYSVSREKKERFSLILESASTNQTSMYLCASRGGEYEANVLTFGAGSRLTVL.

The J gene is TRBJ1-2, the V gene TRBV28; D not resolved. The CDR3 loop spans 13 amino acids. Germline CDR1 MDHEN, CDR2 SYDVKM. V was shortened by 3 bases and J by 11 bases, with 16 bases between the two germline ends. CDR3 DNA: TGTGCCAGCAGTTTGGATAGTCTGCGGGATTACACCTTC. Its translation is CASSLDSLRDYTF.

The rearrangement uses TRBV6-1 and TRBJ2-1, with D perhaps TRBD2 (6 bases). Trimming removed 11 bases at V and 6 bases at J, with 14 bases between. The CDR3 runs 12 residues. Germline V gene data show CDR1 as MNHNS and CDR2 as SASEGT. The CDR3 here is CASRRGINEQFF. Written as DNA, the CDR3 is TGTGCCTCCCGGAGGGGCATCAATGAGCAGTTCTTC.